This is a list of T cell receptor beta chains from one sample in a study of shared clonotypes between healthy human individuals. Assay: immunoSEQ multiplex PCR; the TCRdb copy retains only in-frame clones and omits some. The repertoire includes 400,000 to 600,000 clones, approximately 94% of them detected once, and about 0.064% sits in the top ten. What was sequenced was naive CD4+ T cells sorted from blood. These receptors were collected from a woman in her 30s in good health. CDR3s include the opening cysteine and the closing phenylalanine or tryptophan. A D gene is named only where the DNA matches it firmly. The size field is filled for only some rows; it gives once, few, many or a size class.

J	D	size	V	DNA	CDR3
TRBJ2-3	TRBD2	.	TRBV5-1	TGCGCCAGCAGCTTGGGAGGACTAGCGGGAGTCGGTACAGATACGCAGTATTTT	CASSLGGLAGVGTDTQYF
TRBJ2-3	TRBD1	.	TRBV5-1	TGCGCCAGCAGCAACGTCGGGCAGGGGGCTTCGGATACGCAGTATTTT	CASSNVGQGASDTQYF
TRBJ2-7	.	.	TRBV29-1	TGCAGCGTTGATTCGGGACAAAAATACGAGCAGTACTTC	CSVDSGQKYEQYF
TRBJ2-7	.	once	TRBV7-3	TGTGCCAGCGCCCAAAGGATCGGCGAGCAGTACTTC	CASAQRIGEQYF
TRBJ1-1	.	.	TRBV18	TGTGCCAGCTCACCACCGAACACTGAAGCTTTCTTT	CASSPPNTEAFF
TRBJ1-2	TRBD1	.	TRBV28	TGTGCCAGCAGGGGTGAACAGGGGGCGCAGGGTCGGGGCTACACCTTC	CASRGEQGAQGRGYTF
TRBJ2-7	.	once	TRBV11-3	TGTGCCAGCAACTCAGGTGACGGATACGAGCAGTACTTC	CASNSGDGYEQYF
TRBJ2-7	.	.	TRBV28	TGTGCCAGCAGCCCTGGACAATACGAGCAGTACTTC	CASSPGQYEQYF
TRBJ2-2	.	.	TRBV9	TGTGCCAGCAGCATAACTCAAGTTGGCGGGGAGCTGTTTTTT	CASSITQVGGELFF
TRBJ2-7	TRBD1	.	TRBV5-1	TGCGCCAGCAGCAGGGGACAGGGGGAAGGCGAGCAGTACTTC	CASSRGQGEGEQYF
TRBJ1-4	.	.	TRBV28	TGTGCCAGCAGTCGTGAACAGGAGCAGGGTGAAAAACTGTTTTTT	CASSREQEQGEKLFF
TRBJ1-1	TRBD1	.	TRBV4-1	TGCGCCAGCAGCCAAGATCGCTTTTTGCTTGGACAGGGGGACACTGAAGCTTTCTTT	CASSQDRFLLGQGDTEAFF
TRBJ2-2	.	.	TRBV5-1	TGCGCCAGCAGCTTGGTGGGCTCCACCGGGGAGCTGTTTTTT	CASSLVGSTGELFF
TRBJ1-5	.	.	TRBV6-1	TGTGCCAGCAGTGAAGGTCTACTTAATCAGCCCCAGCATTTT	CASSEGLLNQPQHF
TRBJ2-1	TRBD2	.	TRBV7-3	TGTGCCAGCAGCTTTCCTACCGGGACTAGCGGGAGGAGCTCCTACAATGAGCAGTTCTTC	CASSFPTGTSGRSSYNEQFF
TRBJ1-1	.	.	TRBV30	TGTGCCTGGAGGGGAATTACTAACACTGAAGCTTTCTTT	CAWRGITNTEAFF
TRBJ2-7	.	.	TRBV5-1	TGCGCCAGCAGCTTGCCAGGGCGGGAAAGCGAGCAGTACTTC	CASSLPGRESEQYF
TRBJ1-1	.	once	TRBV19	TGTGCCAGTAGTATGGACAGACTAAACACTGAAGCTTTCTTT	CASSMDRLNTEAFF
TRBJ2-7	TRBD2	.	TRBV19	TGTGCCAGTAGTTCCAGACTAGCGGATAATTACGAGCAGTACTTC	CASSSRLADNYEQYF
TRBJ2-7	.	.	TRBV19	TGTGCCAGTAGTATAGATTGGGGAGAGCAGTACTTC	CASSIDWGEQYF
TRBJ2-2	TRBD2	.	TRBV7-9	TGTGCCAGCAGCTTAGTGAGGACTAGCGGGAACACCGGGGAGCTGTTTTTT	CASSLVRTSGNTGELFF
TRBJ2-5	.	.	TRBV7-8	TGTGCCAGCAGCTTAGCGCTGACTGGGGGGGAGACCCAGTACTTC	CASSLALTGGETQYF
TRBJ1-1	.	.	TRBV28	TGTGCCAGCAGTTTATTGGCCGAAGCTTTCTTT	CASSLLAEAFF
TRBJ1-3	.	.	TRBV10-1	TGCGCCAGCAGTGAGTCGGGGGTAGGATCTGGAAACACCATATATTTT	CASSESGVGSGNTIYF
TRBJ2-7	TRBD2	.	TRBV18	TGTGCCAGCTCACCAACTGTAGCGGGGGACGCCTACGAGCAGTACTTC	CASSPTVAGDAYEQYF
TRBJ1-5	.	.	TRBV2	TGTGCCAGCAGTGATTACAGAAACAATCAGCCCCAGCATTTT	CASSDYRNNQPQHF
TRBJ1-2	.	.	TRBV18	TGTGCCAGCTCACCAGCGACGGAATATGGCTACACCTTC	CASSPATEYGYTF
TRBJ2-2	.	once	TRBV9	TGTGCCAGCAGCGTCACCGGGACTTCACAAAACACCGGGGAGCTGTTTTTT	CASSVTGTSQNTGELFF
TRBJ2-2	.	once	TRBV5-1	TGCGCCAGCAGCTTGGTGGTTCCAACCAACACCGGGGAGCTGTTTTTT	CASSLVVPTNTGELFF
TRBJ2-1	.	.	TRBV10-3	TGTGCCATCAGTGGTCTCAAGGAGAATGAGCAGTTCTTC	CAISGLKENEQFF
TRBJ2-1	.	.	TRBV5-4	TGTGCCAGCTATAAGGGGCTCCGGAGGCACGACAATGAGCAGTTCTTC	CASYKGLRRHDNEQFF
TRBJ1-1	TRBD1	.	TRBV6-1	TGTGCCAGCACCAGACAGGGGGCGATGAACACTGAAGCTTTCTTT	CASTRQGAMNTEAFF
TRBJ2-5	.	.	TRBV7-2	TGTGCCAGCAGCCCGTTCGCAGAGACCCAGTACTTC	CASSPFAETQYF
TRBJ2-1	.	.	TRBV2	TGTGCCAGCGGGGATTACAATGAGCAGTTCTTC	CASGDYNEQFF